This TCR beta chain was obtained from a study of T cell responses to AZD1222 COVID-19 vaccine. Study-level points and caveats: Donors, mostly white British, included more females; clonal diversity was possibly underestimated. In the spike-specific TCR repertoire, nearly half reportedly target unmutated variant regions. Recipients of AZD1222 seropositive at baseline numbered only 6 or 7. Elevations in Spike-specific TCR breadth and depth followed administration of two AZD1222 doses.

Sequencing was performed with immunoSEQ multiplex PCR; in TCRdb, only in-frame clones are kept and a portion is missing. The data contain around 80,000 clones, more than 85% of them singletons. Notes on this clone: Its antigen is still unknown.

Trimming cost V 4 bases and J 4 bases; bases outside gene matches: 7. CDR3 length equals 15 residues. CDR1 is SQVTM, CDR2 ANQGSEA, per germline. The chain combines TRBV29-1 with TRBJ2-6; 7 positions match TRBD1. Sequenced here: peripheral blood, sampled 28 days after the second AZD1222 dose. This TCR came from an adult who received the AZD1222 COVID-19 vaccine. The DNA of the CDR3 is TGCAGCGTTGGACAGGGTGTCTCGGGGGCCAACGTCCTGACTTTC. Amino acid sequence: CSVGQGVSGANVLTF.